Presented here are 17 T cell receptor beta chains from one specimen sequenced in a study of shared clonotypes between healthy human individuals. Assay used: immunoSEQ multiplex PCR; TCRdb lists only in-frame clones, some missing. The table lists 2,100,000 or so clones, under 97% of them singletons. Material: naive CD4+ T cells sorted from blood. Subset noted: CD45RA+ positively selected. The receptor set was obtained from a young man in good health.

This clone has just one count. The chain couples TRBV5-6 to TRBJ2-6; possibly TRBD1 or TRBD2 for D (5 bases each). CDR1 SGHDT and CDR2 YYEEEE come from the germline V gene. The CDR3 sequence is 15 residues long. V was shortened by 5 bases and J by 1 base, with 10 bases between the two germline ends. CDR3 sequence reads: CASRPWGSGANVLTF. CDR3 nucleotides: TGTGCCAGCAGGCCTTGGGGGTCTGGGGCCAACGTCCTGACTTTC.

In its sample, this clone was seen once. The rearrangement links TRBV5-6 to TRBJ2-1; no definite D call. Germline CDR1 is SGHDT and CDR2 is YYEEEE. The CDR3 consists of 16 residues. V lost 2 bases to trimming and J lost 5 bases, with 17 bases between them. CDR3 protein: CASSFIYGTPDNEQFF. CDR3 coding DNA: TGTGCCAGCAGCTTTATTTACGGAACCCCCGACAATGAGCAGTTCTTC. The full variable domain, with the rest looked up from reference TRBV5-6 and TRBJ2-1, is DAGVTQSPTHLIKTRGQQVTLRCSPKSGHDTVSWYQQALGQGPQFIFQYYEEEERQRGNFPDRFSGHQFPNYSSELNVNALLLGDSALYLCASSFIYGTPDNEQFFGPGTRLTVL.

On this clone itself: One junction end does not reproduce the germline sequence, and a read error may be involved. The rearrangement joins TRBV7-2 to TRBJ2-3; the D is unclear. The CDR3 covers 12 residues. Germline CDR1 and CDR2: SGHTA and FQGNSA. The DNA of the CDR3 is TGTGCCAGCCGCTTCCTCACAGATACGCAGTATTTT. This encodes CASRFLTDTQYF. The whole variable domain, filled in from reference TRBV7-2 and TRBJ2-3, reads GAGVSQSPSNKVTEKGKDVELRCDPISGHTALYWYRQSLGQGLEFLIYFQGNSAPDKSGLPSDRFSAERTGGSVSTLTIQRTQQEDSAVYLCASRFLTDTQYFGPGTRLTVL.

The chain recombines TRBV27 with TRBJ2-3; 9 nucleotides align to TRBD2. This CDR3 has 16 residues. The V and J ends lost 7 bases and 4 bases, in that order; junction bases with no gene match: 12. Germline values: CDR1 MNHEY, CDR2 SMNVEV (reference sequence). The CDR3 is CASNLGGRLAADTQYF. The CDR3 DNA reads TGTGCCAGCAACTTAGGGGGGAGACTAGCGGCAGATACGCAGTATTTT.

The chain uses TRBV5-1 and TRBJ2-1, with 8 bases identical to TRBD2. The CDR3 runs 16 residues. V lost 2 bases, J lost 10 bases, and 14 bases stayed unmatched. Germline V lookup: CDR1 SGHRS, CDR2 YFSETQ. CDR3 protein: CASSFGVSGNVGEQFF. In DNA, the CDR3 is TGCGCCAGCAGCTTTGGGGTTAGCGGGAATGTGGGCGAGCAGTTCTTC.

The chain carries TRBV2 and TRBJ1-3; the match to TRBD1 covers 10 bases. CDR3 length: 15 residues. The J segment lost 0 bases and the V segment lost 8 bases, leaving 4 bases of the junction unmatched. Germline assignment: CDR1 SNHLY and CDR2 FYNNEI. In nucleotides, the CDR3 is TGTGCCAGCGCGGGACAGGGGTCCTCTGGAAACACCATATATTTT. The encoded protein is CASAGQGSSGNTIYF.

This clone came up once. The V call is TRBV28, the J call TRBJ2-7; D is possibly TRBD1 (5 bases). Germline V gene data show CDR1 as MDHEN and CDR2 as SYDVKM. The CDR3 contains 13 residues. V was trimmed by 5 bases and J by 0 bases, leaving 8 bases between them. The CDR3 DNA reads TGTGCCAGCAGTCAAGGGGCCTCCTACGAGCAGTACTTC. Translated, it gives CASSQGASYEQYF. The full variable domain, with the rest looked up from reference TRBV28 and TRBJ2-7, is DVKVTQSSRYLVKRTGEKVFLECVQDMDHENMFWYRQDPGLGLRLIYFSYDVKMKEKGDIPEGYSVSREKKERFSLILESASTNQTSMYLCASSQGASYEQYFGPGTRLTVT.

The chain couples TRBV4-3 to TRBJ2-3; TRBD2 aligns across 7 bases. Germline CDR1 and CDR2: LGHNA and YSLEER. The CDR3 contains 16 residues. J was trimmed by 0 bases and V by 5 bases; bases with no gene match: 8. For the CDR3, the DNA is TGCGCCAGCAGCGTCGGCGGGGGACCTAGCACAGATACGCAGTATTTT. Amino acid sequence: CASSVGGGPSTDTQYF.

V and J are TRBV2 and TRBJ2-1; maybe TRBD1 (5 bases). V was trimmed by 8 bases and J by 12 bases, leaving 20 bases between them. The CDR3 covers 13 residues. The germline gives CDR1 SNHLY, CDR2 FYNNEI. The CDR3 sequence: CASLQDIALVQFF. CDR3 bases: TGTGCCAGCTTACAGGACATCGCATTGGTGCAGTTCTTC.

As DNA, the CDR3 is TGTGCCAGTAGTTCAGCGGCAGGGGGAAGAACTGAAGCTTTCTTT. Translation gives CASSSAAGGRTEAFF. The chain employs TRBV19 and TRBJ1-1; TRBD1 aligns across 7 bases. V trimming: 5 bases; J trimming: 5 bases; junction bases outside the gene matches: 11. Per the germline V gene, CDR1 is LNHDA and CDR2 is SQIVND (reference sequence). CDR3 length equals 15 residues.

About this clone: The same CDR3 arises from other DNA sequences in this sample as well. This chain connects TRBV6-5 to TRBJ1-2, with 9 bases that match TRBD1. Germline V lookup: CDR1 MNHEY, CDR2 SVGAGI. The ends lost 4 bases at V and 0 bases at J; junction bases unmatched: 3. The CDR3 is 15 residues long. Written as DNA, the CDR3 is TGTGCCAGCAGTTTGGGACAGGGCACTAACTATGGCTACACCTTC. Encoded protein: CASSLGQGTNYGYTF.

As for this clone: Other DNA variants within this sample encode the same CDR3. This chain joins TRBV5-4 and TRBJ1-1, with unresolved D. Trimming took 0 bases from V and 0 from J, leaving 9 bases between them. Germline lookup yields CDR1 SGHNT and CDR2 YYREEE (reference sequence). This CDR3 has 15 residues. CDR3 loop: CASSLGASMNTEAFF. CDR3 nucleotide sequence: TGTGCCAGCAGCTTGGGGGCGTCCATGAACACTGAAGCTTTCTTT.

V gene TRBV30 combines with J gene TRBJ2-7; D is undetermined. V shed 4 bases and J shed 2 bases, with 12 bases lying between them. Germline CDR1 GTSNPN, CDR2 SVGIG (reference sequence). The CDR3 contains 13 residues. The CDR3 is CAWTRDPAYEQYF. For the CDR3, the DNA is TGTGCCTGGACCAGAGACCCGGCCTACGAGCAGTACTTC. Full variable domain (rest looked up from reference TRBV30 and TRBJ2-7): SQTIHQWPATLVQPVGSPLSLECTVEGTSNPNLYWYRQAAGRGLQLLFYSVGIGQISSEVPQNLSASRPQDRQFILSSKKLLLSDSGFYLCAWTRDPAYEQYFGPGTRLTVT.

Remarks on this clone: This sample also contains other DNA sequences that code for the same CDR3. The chain combines TRBV10-3 with TRBJ2-3; D ambiguous. The CDR3 is 14 residues long. V shed 2 bases and J shed 1 base, with 7 bases lying between them. CDR1 is ENHRY and CDR2 is SYGVKD in the germline V gene. The CDR3 DNA reads as TGTGCCATCAGTGAGGGCAGAGGCACAGATACGCAGTATTTT. Encoded protein: CAISEGRGTDTQYF.

This clone was found once. The chain couples TRBV6-1 to TRBJ2-2; possibly TRBD2 for D (5 bases). The germline V gene has CDR1 MNHNS and CDR2 SASEGT. CDR3 length equals 14 residues. V was cut by 2 bases and J by 5 bases, with 9 bases left in between. CDR3 in DNA: TGTGCCAGCAGTGAACTTCGGGAAACCGGGGAGCTGTTTTTT. Its protein is CASSELRETGELFF.

V is TRBV10-2 and J is TRBJ2-7; no reliable D call. From germline, CDR1 is WSHSY and CDR2 SAAADI. The V gene lost 3 bases and the J gene lost 5 bases, with 11 bases spanning the gap. The CDR3 is 13 amino acids. The CDR3 loop is CASSEGAIHEQYF. The CDR3 DNA sequence: TGCGCCAGCAGTGAAGGAGCTATCCACGAGCAGTACTTC.

The chain combines TRBV30 with TRBJ2-1; D gene ambiguous. The ends were cut back, 1 base at V and 1 base at J, with 11 bases in the middle. The CDR3 is 15 amino acids. Germline V gene sequence: CDR1 GTSNPN, CDR2 SVGIG (reference sequence). The CDR3 here is CAWSGADWSYNEQFF. The CDR3, as DNA: TGTGCCTGGAGTGGGGCAGATTGGTCCTACAATGAGCAGTTCTTC.